The following is a TCR beta chain sequence with its context. This specimen comes from a study of T cells in Graves' hyperthyroidism and ophthalmopathy. Study-level background: Blood from the periphery was taken at initial diagnosis, before any treatment.

TCR beta CDR3 regions were amplified from RNA. The HTBI primer set was used in a first-round RT-PCR of the TCR CDR3. TCRdb re-called the multiplex PCR reads with MiXCR, one entry per CDR3 protein. The sample carries approximately 570,000 distinct CDR3 sequences, 15% to 20% recorded once. This CDR3 is built from 17 residues. Germline-derived CDR1 and CDR2 are SGHKS and YYEKEE (reference sequence). The V segment lost 2 bases and the J segment 2 bases; nucleotides outside the gene matches: 11. Exclusion criteria comprised uncontrolled infection, other autoimmune disease, pregnancy or lactation. J is TRBJ2-7 and V is TRBV5-5, with 9 nucleotides matching TRBD1. This receptor was obtained from a man aged 35 to 55 with Graves' ophthalmopathy. Sequenced sample: blood. The DNA of the CDR3 is TGTGCCAGCAGCTTTGAGGTCGGGACAGGGAATCCCTACGAGCAGTACTTC. Its translation is CASSFEVGTGNPYEQYF.